The source of this TCR beta chain is a study of blood T cell repertoires in COVID-19 (dated by TCRdb to 2018 to 2021). With respect to the entire study: The collaborator samples originated in the United States, Italy and Spain and spanned the acute and convalescent phases of COVID-19. The material from the prospective study consisted of cDNA or gDNA derived from T cells, B-cell-depleted T cells, or PBMCs. Subjects who had been exposed to COVID-19, were actively infected with it, or had recovered from it provided the deeply sampled blood TCRbeta repertoires that made up the dataset. Samples were obtained from the ongoing ImmuneRACE study (first 160 participants) and from over 1,000 subjects provided by 6 global collaborators. A de-identified subject ID, COVID-19 status, age in years and sex were almost always included in the sample metadata. Where HLA class I and class II types were available, the types were taken from metadata supplied by the sample provider, not from assay-based typing. A freely available public database, intended as a resource for researchers studying the immune response to SARS-CoV-2, is where the repertoires were released. Study-wide findings and limitations: The quantity of clinical and demographic metadata differed by source and by participant and was supplied without curation.

TCRbeta CDR3 regions were amplified from genomic DNA by means of the immunoSEQ Assay, a bias-controlled multiplex PCR. Concerning the study's data processing: Within the assay, amplification of reference gene primers was used to estimate how many nucleated cells each sample contained. To quantify the absolute abundance of each unique TCRbeta CDR3 rearrangement, sequence reads were collapsed and filtered. For each sample, productive Simpson clonality was calculated as the square root of Simpson's diversity index across productive rearrangements. The table comes from immuneACCESS by way of TCRdb, which keeps in-frame sequences with V and J called. Part of the clones is missing from these tables; in studies checked, under half for an unresolved V gene and the rest for unknown reasons. V, J and clone size are taken as reported in that table, and D and trimming were inferred from the DNA itself. The table for this sample lists 400,000 to 550,000 clones; approximately 90% of them were counted only once. The ten largest make up about 4.3% of the sample.

Whole blood was collected in K2EDTA tubes by collaborating institutions according to the institutions' own protocols. For TCRbeta analysis, collaborators shipped samples as frozen whole blood, isolated PBMCs, or DNA extracted from either of those sample types. On this clone itself: This receptor's antigen is unknown. Base quality data are lacking; no much larger clone is found one base away.

For this chain, trimming is 5 bases at the V end and 9 bases at the J end, and the number of junction bases without a gene match is 14. CDR1 is given as PRHDT and CDR2 as FYEKMQ, both from the germline V gene (reference sequence). The CDR3, from cysteine to phenylalanine, totals 17 residues. CDR3 DNA is the only sequence kept; it has 51 bases, read in frame from the first base. The chain is encoded by TRBV13 joined to TRBJ1-6; 9 bases in between match TRBD1. Sequencing was done on a sample of peripheral blood. This receptor was obtained from a woman younger than 45 with acute or convalescent COVID-19. The DNA sequence reads TGTGCCAGCAGCCCACCTAGTAAAGGACAGGGGAGTTCACCCCTCCACTTT. Its amino acids are CASSPPSKGQGSSPLHF.